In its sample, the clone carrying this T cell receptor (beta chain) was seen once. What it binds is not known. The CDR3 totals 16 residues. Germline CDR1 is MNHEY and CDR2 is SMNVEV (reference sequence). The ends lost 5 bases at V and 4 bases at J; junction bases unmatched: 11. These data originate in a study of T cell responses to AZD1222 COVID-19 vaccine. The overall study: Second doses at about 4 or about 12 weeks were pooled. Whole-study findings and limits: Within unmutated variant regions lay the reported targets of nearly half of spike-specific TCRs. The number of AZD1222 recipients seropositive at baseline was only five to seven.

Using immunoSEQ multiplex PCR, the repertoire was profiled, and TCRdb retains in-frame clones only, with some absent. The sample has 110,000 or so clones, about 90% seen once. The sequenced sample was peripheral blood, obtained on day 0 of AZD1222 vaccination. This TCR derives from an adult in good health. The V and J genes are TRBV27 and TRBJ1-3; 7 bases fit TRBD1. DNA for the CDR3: TGTGCCAGCAGTCCGTCAGGGGGGACTGGAGGAAACACCATATATTTT. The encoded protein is CASSPSGGTGGNTIYF.